These T cell receptor beta chains were read from a single sample in a study of T cell repertoires in cytomegalovirus infection. TCRdb passed the reads through MiXCR, listing each CDR3 protein once. This sample has about 360,000 distinct CDR3 sequences, with approximately 18% found just once. Sequences were obtained from PBMCs. These receptors all stem from a human donor in good health (CMV status not recorded). Some clones in this sample may be carry-over from other donors' samples. The CDR3 runs from the conserved cysteine through the conserved F or W. D genes are given only for firm matches. Expanded clones get a size class; other rows say once, few or many, or leave the size out.

d_gene,abundance,j_gene,v_gene,CDR3nt,CDR3aa
-,-,TRBJ2-7,TRBV7-6,TGTGCCAGCAGCTTAGTCCTCGGGAGCTACGAGCGGTACTTC,CASSLVLGSYERYF
-,many,TRBJ2-7,TRBV7-2,TGTGCCAGCAGCTTAGGCACCCTGGGACCGCAGTACTTC,CASSLGTLGPQYF
-,-,TRBJ2-5,TRBV5-4,TGTGCCAGCAGCTCCCGGGACGGCCAAGAGACCCAGTACTTC,CASSSRDGQETQYF
-,many,TRBJ2-7,TRBV7-6,TGTGCCAGCAGCCCCTCCGGGACAACGACCTACGAGCAGTACTTC,CASSPSGTTTYEQYF
-,-,TRBJ1-2,TRBV4-2,TGTGCCAGCAGCCACCAACCGACGGCAAACTATGGCTACACCTTC,CASSHQPTANYGYTF
-,many,TRBJ2-3,TRBV12-3/TRBV12-4,TGTGCCAGCAGTTTAGGATCTGGGCCGAGTACAGATACGCAGTATTTT,CASSLGSGPSTDTQYF
-,-,TRBJ2-2,TRBV7-8,TGTGCCAGCAGCTCGAACACCGGGGAGCTGTTTTTT,CASSSNTGELFF
-,few,TRBJ2-3,TRBV6-5,TGTGCCAGCAGGACCGTGGGAGCAGATACGCAGTATTTT,CASRTVGADTQYF
-,-,TRBJ1-4,TRBV4-1,TGCGCCAGCAGCCCCGCGACCGTGGGTCATAATGAAAAACTGTTTTTT,CASSPATVGHNEKLFF
-,few,TRBJ1-6,TRBV7-9,TGTGCCAGCAGCTTAGGGTCCCTACCACCCCTCCACTTT,CASSLGSLPPLHF
-,-,TRBJ2-1,TRBV4-1,TGCGCCAGCCGAAACCTCTGGCGGAGCGACAATGAGCAGTTCTTC,CASRNLWRSDNEQFF
-,many,TRBJ1-5,TRBV7-2,TGTGCCAGCAGCTTAAAGGCCACGCGACAGCCCCAGCATTTT,CASSLKATRQPQHF
-,few,TRBJ2-3,TRBV5-1,TGCGCCAGCAGCTTGGAGGGCGGATACACAGATACGCAGTATTTT,CASSLEGGYTDTQYF
-,many,TRBJ1-2,TRBV7-2,TGTGCCAGCACTCGGGGGGGTACCGCTAACTATGGCTACACCTTC,CASTRGGTANYGYTF
TRBD2,many,TRBJ2-2,TRBV7-6,TGTGCCAGCAGGCGCTCACCGGGACTAGCGGGGGGGTCGAACACCGGGGAGCTGTTTTTT,CASRRSPGLAGGSNTGELFF
-,-,TRBJ2-1,TRBV12-3/TRBV12-4,TGTGCCAGCAGGAGGGGGTTCTACAATGAGCAGTTCTTC,CASRRGFYNEQFF
TRBD2,many,TRBJ2-7,TRBV7-2,TGTGCCAGCAGCTTAGAATTCTCCAGCGGGAGAATCCCGGGCGAGCAGTACTTC,CASSLEFSSGRIPGEQYF
-,few,TRBJ2-7,TRBV7-9,TGTGCCAGCAGCCAAACAGGGAACTACGAGCAGTACTTC,CASSQTGNYEQYF
TRBD2,-,TRBJ2-1,TRBV6-2/TRBV6-3,TGTGCCAGCAGTTACCTAGCGGGACATCCGAGCTCCTACAATGAGCAGTTCTTC,CASSYLAGHPSSYNEQFF
-,many,TRBJ1-3,TRBV7-2,TGTGCCAGCAGCCGGGACTTCACCTCTGGAAACACCATATATTTT,CASSRDFTSGNTIYF
-,few,TRBJ1-2,TRBV30,TGTGCCTGGAGTGTGTCGGTGAAAAACTATGGCTACACCTTC,CAWSVSVKNYGYTF
-,many,TRBJ2-5,TRBV7-2,TGTGCCAGCAGCACCCCCTGGGGGAAAGAGACCCAGTACTTC,CASSTPWGKETQYF
-,-,TRBJ2-5,TRBV2,TGTGCCAGCGACCGAGAGACCCAGTACTTC,CASDRETQYF